The 25 T cell receptor beta chains reported below all come from one sample, sequenced in a study of shared clonotypes between healthy human individuals. Method: immunoSEQ multiplex PCR; TCRdb's copy keeps in-frame clones and lacks some. The table includes more than 2,000,000 clones, approximately 95% detected once. Sequencing used naive CD4+ T cells from PBMCs. Subset described: CD45RA+ positively selected. The receptors were sampled from a man younger than 30 in good health. Some clones in this sample may be carry-over from other donors' samples.

V gene TRBV18 combines with J gene TRBJ1-1; 8 bases are shared with TRBD1. This CDR3 is built from 14 residues. CDR1 KGHSH and CDR2 LQKENI come from the germline V gene. V gave up 3 bases and J gave up 3 bases; unmatched junction bases: 3. The CDR3: CASSPRTGHTEAFF. The DNA for the CDR3 is TGTGCCAGCTCACCCCGGACAGGGCACACTGAAGCTTTCTTT.

The gene calls are TRBV15 and TRBJ1-3; D ambiguous. The CDR3 is 14 amino acids. Germline values: CDR1 LNHNV, CDR2 YYDKDF (reference sequence). The V end lost 4 bases, the J end lost 0 bases, and 7 bases lay between the germline ends. The DNA of the CDR3 is TGTGCCACCAGCAACAGCTACTCTGGAAACACCATATATTTT. The encoded protein is CATSNSYSGNTIYF.

This clone was counted a few times. This CDR3 is also generated by other DNA sequences in the sample. The chain employs TRBV6-5 and TRBJ2-5; no firm D call. V was pared by 5 bases and J by 3 bases, with 4 bases between. The CDR3 runs 11 residues. The germline CDR1 and CDR2 sequences are MNHEY and SVGAGI. This CDR3 reads CASSRKETQYF. In nucleotides, the CDR3 is TGTGCCAGCAGTCGGAAAGAGACCCAGTACTTC.

The rearrangement joins TRBV18 to TRBJ1-1, with a tentative D call TRBD1 (6 bases). Germline values: CDR1 KGHSH, CDR2 LQKENI. Deletions cut 3 bases from V and 0 bases from J, with 17 bases between. The CDR3 spans 17 residues. The DNA for the CDR3 is TGTGCCAGCTCACCTAGCAGGGGCGCCCTGATGAACACTGAAGCTTTCTTT. This gives the protein CASSPSRGALMNTEAFF. The entire variable domain, with the rest obtained from reference TRBV18 and TRBJ1-1, is as follows: NAGVMQNPRHLVRRRGQEARLRCSPMKGHSHVYWYRQLPEEGLKFMVYLQKENIIDESGMPKERFSAEFPKEGPSILRIQQVVRGDSAAYFCASSPSRGALMNTEAFFGQGTRLTVV.

In its sample, this clone was seen once. The chain links TRBV18 to TRBJ2-3; D is uncertain. The CDR3 length is 12 residues. Trimming cost V 8 bases and J 0 bases, with 6 bases left between them. Germline CDR1 and CDR2: KGHSH and LQKENI. CDR3 in DNA: TGTGCCAGCACTCCCAGCACAGATACGCAGTATTTT. It is translated as CASTPSTDTQYF.

The chain recombines TRBV28 with TRBJ1-1; 11 bases map to TRBD1. Germline V gene sequence: CDR1 MDHEN, CDR2 SYDVKM. The CDR3 has 15 residues. Losses at the gene ends were 5 bases for V and 5 bases for J; bases not matched to a gene: 7. CDR3 nucleotide sequence: TGTGCCAGCAGTCCCGCGGGACAGGGGGGAACTGAAGCTTTCTTT. Its protein is CASSPAGQGGTEAFF. The full variable domain, rest sourced from reference TRBV28 and TRBJ1-1, is DVKVTQSSRYLVKRTGEKVFLECVQDMDHENMFWYRQDPGLGLRLIYFSYDVKMKEKGDIPEGYSVSREKKERFSLILESASTNQTSMYLCASSPAGQGGTEAFFGQGTRLTVV.

The chain couples TRBV7-7 to TRBJ2-2; D call uncertain. Germline loops: CDR1 SSHAT, CDR2 FNYEAQ (reference sequence). V lost 6 bases to trimming and J lost 5 bases, with 10 bases between them. This CDR3 contains 13 residues. CDR3 coding DNA: TGTGCCAGCAGTTCGGCAAGAACCGGGGAGCTGTTTTTT. It yields the protein CASSSARTGELFF.

V usage is TRBV5-1 and J usage is TRBJ1-1; no clear D gene. Trimming pared 1 base from V and 6 bases from J, leaving 13 bases between. Germline CDR1 SGHRS, CDR2 YFSETQ. The CDR3 consists of 14 residues. CDR3 sequence: CASSLNWGVAEAFF. CDR3 DNA sequence: TGCGCCAGCAGCTTGAATTGGGGAGTCGCTGAAGCTTTCTTT.

The V gene is TRBV12-5, the J gene TRBJ1-1, with 7 bases matching TRBD1. This CDR3 region has 16 residues. Trimming cost V 1 base and J 6 bases; bases outside gene matches: 11. The germline CDR1 and CDR2 sequences are LGHNT and FRNRAP. This CDR3 reads CASGLGQGGIISEAFF. The CDR3 coding sequence is TGTGCTAGTGGTTTGGGACAGGGTGGTATTATTTCTGAAGCTTTCTTT. Full variable domain (remainder filled in from reference TRBV12-5 and TRBJ1-1): DARVTQTPRHKVTEMGQEVTMRCQPILGHNTVFWYRQTMMQGLELLAYFRNRAPLDDSGMPKDRFSAEMPDATLATLKIQPSEPRDSAVYFCASGLGQGGIISEAFFGQGTRLTVV.

Details on this clone: This CDR3 is also generated by other DNA sequences in the sample. This chain connects TRBV28 to TRBJ2-7; D is perhaps TRBD2 (5 bases). V was shortened by 5 bases and J by 4 bases, with 9 bases between the two germline ends. Germline V gene lookup returns CDR1 MDHEN and CDR2 SYDVKM. The CDR3 has 12 residues. The CDR3 DNA follows: TGTGCCAGCAGTCTCCCGGGGTACGAGCAGTACTTC. This gives the protein CASSLPGYEQYF.

J is TRBJ2-7 and V is TRBV6-6; no clear D gene. The CDR3 spans 14 residues. V lost 5 bases and J 0 bases, leaving 11 bases between the germline ends. CDR1 MNHNY and CDR2 SVGAGI come from the germline V gene (reference sequence). This CDR3 reads CASSGRTVSYEQYF. The DNA of the CDR3 is TGTGCCAGCAGTGGAAGGACGGTCTCCTACGAGCAGTACTTC.

V is TRBV5-1 and J is TRBJ1-2; the D gene is possibly TRBD1 (5 bases). The CDR3 length is 15 residues. V dropped 4 bases and J dropped 7 bases, with 20 bases sitting between them. Germline CDR1 and CDR2: SGHRS and YFSETQ. CDR3 amino acids: CASSTGRGSPGGYTF. The CDR3 nucleotides read TGCGCCAGCAGCACCGGCCGGGGGAGCCCAGGTGGCTACACCTTC.

V usage is TRBV28 and J usage is TRBJ1-4; D call uncertain. This CDR3 contains 16 residues. Deletions cut 3 bases from V and 4 bases from J, with 15 bases between. In germline, CDR1 is MDHEN, CDR2 SYDVKM. CDR3 DNA sequence: TGTGCCAGCAGTTTTTGGTCTCTCATTGGTAATGAAAAACTGTTTTTT. This codes for CASSFWSLIGNEKLFF.

The J gene is TRBJ2-5, the V gene TRBV27; possible D gene TRBD1, 6 bases. The V end was cut by 6 bases, the J end by 0 bases, with 11 bases between. The germline CDR1 and CDR2 sequences are MNHEY and SMNVEV (reference sequence). The length of the CDR3 is 14 residues. CDR3 sequence: CASRGHQYQETQYF. The CDR3 DNA reads TGTGCCAGCAGGGGACACCAGTACCAAGAGACCCAGTACTTC.

V gene TRBV5-1 combines with J gene TRBJ2-1, with 14 bases matching TRBD2. The ends lost 2 bases at V and 1 base at J; junction bases unmatched: 5. The CDR3 spans 18 residues. Germline values: CDR1 SGHRS, CDR2 YFSETQ. CDR3 amino acids: CASSFGLAGGGSYNEQFF. The CDR3 DNA reads TGCGCCAGCAGCTTCGGACTAGCGGGAGGAGGGTCCTACAATGAGCAGTTCTTC.

As for this clone: Other DNA sequences in this sample translate to the same CDR3. CDR3 loop: CASRLQGDEKLFF. The CDR3 DNA is TGTGCCAGCAGACTACAGGGTGACGAAAAACTGTTTTTT. The chain employs TRBV28 and TRBJ1-4; a weak D match, TRBD1 (6 bases). This CDR3 region has 13 residues. Germline values: CDR1 MDHEN, CDR2 SYDVKM. Deletions cut 6 bases from V and 8 bases from J, with 13 bases between.

Written as DNA, the CDR3 is TGTGCCAGCAGCGTGACTAGCGGGCCGTCTGAGCAGTACTTC. It is translated as CASSVTSGPSEQYF. The chain joins TRBV7-9 to TRBJ2-7, with 10 bases fitting TRBD2. Trimming removed 5 bases from V and 7 bases from J; junction bases left unmatched: 8. Germline loops: CDR1 SEHNR, CDR2 FQNEAQ (reference sequence). CDR3 length: 14 amino acids.

The chain recombines TRBV7-2 with TRBJ1-2; D possibly corresponds to TRBD1 (6 bases). V lost 1 base to trimming and J lost 5 bases, with 17 bases between them. Germline values: CDR1 SGHTA, CDR2 FQGNSA. The CDR3 consists of 16 residues. CDR3 loop: CASSLVGAGYGYGYTF. Here the CDR3 DNA reads TGTGCCAGCAGCTTAGTGGGGGCAGGGTATGGATATGGCTACACCTTC.

This chain joins TRBV6-6 and TRBJ1-5; D unclear. CDR1 and CDR2 (germline): MNHNY, SVGAGI (reference sequence). The CDR3 runs 15 residues. V was clipped by 4 bases and J by 6 bases, with 16 bases between them. CDR3 nucleotides: TGTGCCAGCAGTTTAAAGGCAGCCGGGGTTCAGCCCCAGCATTTT. This sequence encodes CASSLKAAGVQPQHF.

This clone has only one observation. V gene TRBV25-1 combines with J gene TRBJ2-7; TRBD1 might be the D (6 bases). Germline CDR1 reads MGHDK; CDR2 reads SYGVNS. This CDR3 spans 18 amino acids. Trimming left V 0 bases short and J 3 bases short, with 21 bases between. The CDR3 sequence: CASSEYGLGAVSGYEQYF. The CDR3 DNA reads as TGTGCCAGCAGTGAATATGGGTTGGGGGCGGTATCTGGCTACGAGCAGTACTTC.

The chain links TRBV29-1 to TRBJ1-2; D possibly corresponds to TRBD1 (5 bases). Deletions cut 4 bases from V and 9 bases from J, with 18 bases between. The CDR3 length is 13 residues. Germline CDR1 is SQVTM and CDR2 is ANQGSEA. The chain's CDR3 is CSVAMDAGQSYTF. CDR3 in DNA: TGCAGCGTTGCAATGGACGCGGGGCAAAGCTACACCTTC.

J is TRBJ2-6 and V is TRBV14; possible D gene TRBD1, 6 bases. Germline CDR1 SGHDN, CDR2 FVKESK. The CDR3 has 19 residues. Trimming removed 5 bases from V and 5 bases from J, with 25 bases in between. The CDR3: CASSGDRLRPLGRANVLTF. The DNA of the CDR3 is TGTGCCAGCAGCGGAGACAGGTTACGGCCTCTGGGTCGGGCCAACGTCCTGACTTTC.

The chain joins TRBV7-3 to TRBJ2-1; TRBD2 matches 12 bases. This CDR3 spans 16 amino acids. J lost 2 bases, V lost 5 bases, and 4 bases had no gene match. Germline values: CDR1 SGHTA, CDR2 FQGTGA. CDR3 DNA sequence: TGTGCCAGCAGCCCTAGCGGGAGGGGCCCCTACAATGAGCAGTTCTTC. As protein: CASSPSGRGPYNEQFF.

This chain uses TRBV29-1 with TRBJ2-2; 9 bases align to TRBD1. Germline loops: CDR1 SQVTM, CDR2 ANQGSEA. V trimming: 6 bases; J trimming: 3 bases; junction bases outside the gene matches: 5. CDR3 length equals 14 residues. DNA of the CDR3: TGCAGCGTACGCCGGGACAGGGACACCGGGGAGCTGTTTTTT. It translates to CSVRRDRDTGELFF.

The chain has TRBV30 and TRBJ1-2, with 10 bases lining up with TRBD1. From germline, CDR1 is GTSNPN and CDR2 SVGIG (reference sequence). V lost 7 bases to trimming and J lost 8 bases; unmatched junction nucleotides: 13. The CDR3 spans 14 residues. The CDR3 DNA is TGTGCCTCTCGAAGGACAGGGGGGATGCAAGGCTACACCTTC. Protein: CASRRTGGMQGYTF.